This TCR beta chain was recorded in a study of blood T cell repertoires in COVID-19 (dated by TCRdb to about 2020). For the study in its entirety: Collaborator samples came from the United States, Italy and Spain and covered acute and convalescent phases of COVID-19. A freely available public database, intended as a resource for researchers studying the immune response to SARS-CoV-2, is where the repertoires were released. Deeply sampled blood TCRbeta repertoires from subjects exposed to, actively infected with, or recovered from COVID-19 were included in the dataset. Where available, HLA class I and class II types were taken from metadata supplied by the sample provider and were not determined by assay-based typing. Nearly every sample came with metadata listing a de-identified subject ID, COVID-19 status, age in years and sex. The samples were drawn from the first 160 participants of the ongoing ImmuneRACE study and from 950 to 1,500 subjects provided by 6 global collaborators. The material from the prospective study consisted of cDNA or gDNA derived from T cells, B-cell-depleted T cells, or PBMCs. General findings and caveats noted by the study authors: The quantity of clinical and demographic metadata differed by source and by participant and was supplied without curation.

V was cut back by 0 bases and J by 3 bases, leaving a gap of 13 bases between them. CDR1 and CDR2 are drawn from the germline V gene: SGHRS, YFSETQ. The CDR3 measures 15 amino acids from cysteine to phenylalanine. Only the CDR3 DNA stays, 45 bases, in frame from base 1. The immunoSEQ Assay, a bias-controlled multiplex PCR, was used to amplify TCRbeta CDR3 regions from genomic DNA. From the authors' description of their analysis: The number of nucleated cells in each sample was estimated from the amplification of reference gene primers within the assay. Sequence reads were collapsed and filtered to measure the absolute abundance of every unique TCRbeta CDR3 rearrangement. For each sample, productive Simpson clonality was calculated as the square root of Simpson's diversity index over productive rearrangements. Held by TCRdb, this immuneACCESS table contains in-frame sequences only and omits some clones. Under half of the omission traces to an unresolved V gene where checked; the cause of the rest is unknown. V and J calls and clone size are those listed in that table; D and trimming were worked out from the DNA. The sample yields about 80,000 clones; about four fifths were counted once. Jointly, the top ten make up 12% of the sample.

Collaborating institutions collected whole blood in K2EDTA tubes following their own protocols. For TCRbeta analysis, collaborators shipped samples as frozen whole blood, isolated PBMCs, or DNA extracted from either of those sample types. In regard to this clone: Its antigen target is currently unknown. Per-base quality was not reported, and no clone a single base away is much larger than it.

The sequencing sample was made of peripheral blood. The source is a woman between 35 and 50 years old with active or convalescent COVID-19. This receptor chain uses TRBV5-1 and TRBJ2-7, and perhaps TRBD2 as D gene, on 6 matching bases. The encoded CDR3 is CASSLVEGRDYEQYF. The nucleotides read TGCGCCAGCAGCTTGGTGGAGGGGCGGGACTACGAGCAGTACTTC.